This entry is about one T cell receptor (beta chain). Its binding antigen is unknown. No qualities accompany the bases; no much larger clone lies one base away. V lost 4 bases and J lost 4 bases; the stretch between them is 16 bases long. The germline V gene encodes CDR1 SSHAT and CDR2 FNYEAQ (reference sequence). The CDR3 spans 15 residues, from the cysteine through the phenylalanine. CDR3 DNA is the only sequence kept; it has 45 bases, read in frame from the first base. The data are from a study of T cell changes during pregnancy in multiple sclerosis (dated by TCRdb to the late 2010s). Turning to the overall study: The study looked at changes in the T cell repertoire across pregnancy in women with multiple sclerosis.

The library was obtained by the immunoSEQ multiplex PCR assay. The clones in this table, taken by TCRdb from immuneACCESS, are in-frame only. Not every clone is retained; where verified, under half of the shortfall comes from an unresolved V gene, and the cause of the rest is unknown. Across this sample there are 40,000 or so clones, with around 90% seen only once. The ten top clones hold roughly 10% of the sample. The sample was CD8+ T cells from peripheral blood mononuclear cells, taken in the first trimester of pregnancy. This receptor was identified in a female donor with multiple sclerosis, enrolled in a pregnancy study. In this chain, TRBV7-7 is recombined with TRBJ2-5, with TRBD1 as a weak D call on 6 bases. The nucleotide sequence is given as TGTGCCAGCAGCTCCAAGGGCCAGGGGAGAGAGACCCAGTACTTC. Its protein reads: CASSSKGQGRETQYF.